This T cell receptor (beta chain) was profiled in a study of blood T cell repertoires in COVID-19. Across the study: The origin of the acute and convalescent COVID-19 samples was the United States, Italy and Spain. T cells, B-cell-depleted T cells, or PBMCs provided the cDNA or gDNA that served as material.

The count of this clone is one. Original processing notes: From reference gene primer amplification, estimates of nucleated cell counts were derived. Using immunoSEQ multiplex PCR, the repertoire was profiled, and TCRdb retains in-frame clones only, with some absent. Clone size and the V and J calls come from that table; the DNA yielded D and trimming. Among tens of thousands of clones, about four fifths were seen once, and the ten largest hold about 20%. The germline V gene has CDR1 MDHEN and CDR2 SYDVKM. V gave up 3 bases and J gave up 5 bases, with 3 bases separating them. The CDR3 has 11 amino acids.

The specimen was peripheral blood. The sequence was obtained from a human donor in a cohort sampled during active COVID-19. The gene calls are TRBV28 and TRBJ2-3; D call uncertain. CDR3 protein: CASSLRDTQYF. Written as DNA, the CDR3 is TGTGCCAGCAGTTTGAGAGATACGCAGTATTTT.